This TCR beta chain was documented in a study of T cell responses to AZD1222 COVID-19 vaccine (dated by TCRdb to about 2021). Looking at the study overall: TCR sequencing was performed for over 230 trial participants, of whom some 200 were given two doses of AZD1222 and around 25 were given two doses of MenACWY control vaccine. Trial participants were enrolled by age into subgroups of 18-55, 56-69 and 70-plus years, and around 150, 29 and 61 TCR-sequenced participants, respectively, were included in these subgroups. Beyond this particular receptor, the publication reports: Conclusions about previously exposed vaccinees are limited, since just six AZD1222 recipients were seropositive for SARS-CoV-2 at baseline. A significant rise in spike-specific TCR breadth and depth was observed after two AZD1222 doses relative to day 0 and relative to MenACWY recipients. Participants were mostly white British and included more females than males, and it was suggested by the authors that clonal diversity may have been underestimated. CD4 TCRs associated with the vaccine covered the entire spike protein, and the dominant responses were in regions 160-218 and 743-854. Because no samples from the day 14 peak response were available, repertoires could be characterized only after the peak T cell response. Reportedly, close to half of the unique spike-specific TCRs recognized epitopes lying outside the regions that are mutated in the B.1.351 and B.1.1.7 variants. In the small 56-69-year group, the increase in depth fell short of significance, most likely because of low power.

The CDR3 regions of human TCRbeta chains were analyzed by immunosequencing. The source study handled its data this way. TCRs in the repertoires were compared against a reference library of SARS-CoV-2-specific TCRs that had been generated with the MIRA antigen-specificity platform. Breadth was defined as the fraction of unique TCRs that were SARS-CoV-2-associated, and depth was defined as the fraction of total T cells that were SARS-CoV-2-associated. Using the MIRA data, each spike-specific TCR was mapped to the spike region that the TCR reacts to and placed in a CD4 or CD8 class. Log10-transformed breadth and depth values were compared by one-way ANOVA with Sidak's multiple comparisons tests. In TCRdb, the immuneACCESS table is reduced to in-frame sequences with V and J assigned. These tables do not hold every clone; where another copy was compared, an unresolved V gene accounts for under half, and the others remain unexplained. The V and J calls and the clone size are those of that table, but D and trimming were determined from the DNA. This sample gives some 200,000 clones in total; about 93% of them show up just once. The ten most abundant clones make up 0.9% to 1.1% of the sample.

The time point label of this sample denotes: about 28 days (+/-7) after the second vaccine dose. Because spike-specific TCR depth and breadth did not differ between the two schedules, AZD1222 recipients who got a second dose at roughly 4 weeks were pooled with those who got a second dose at roughly 12 weeks. Samples from vaccinated people were obtained from the UK trials COV001 and COV002, which included a single-blind randomized controlled phase 2/3 trial of AZD1222 (ChAdOx1 nCoV-19) in healthy adults. For TCRbeta chain sequencing, PBMC samples from trial participants were taken at day 0 and at day 28 after the second dose. From the cysteine through the phenylalanine, the CDR3 covers 17 amino acids. Just the 51-base CDR3 DNA is kept, in frame starting at base 1. CDR1 is given as SGDLS and CDR2 as YYNGEE, both from the germline V gene. Here V drops 3 bases and J drops 2 bases, and the junction holds 11 bases not matched to any gene.

To note about this clone: The antigen it binds to is not known. Base quality data are lacking; no much larger clone is found one base away.

The clonotype originates from an adult who received the AZD1222 COVID-19 vaccine. The input for sequencing was peripheral blood, taken 28 days after the second AZD1222 dose. Recombination connected TRBV9 to TRBJ2-3; a stretch of 8 junction bases matches TRBD2. Here is the DNA: TGTGCCAGCAGCGGCCCCGGGACTAGGTTGGTCACAGATACGCAGTATTTT. The translation is CASSGPGTRLVTDTQYF.